This T cell receptor beta chain came from a study of T cells in Graves' hyperthyroidism and ophthalmopathy. Not enrolled were patients with uncontrolled infection, other autoimmune disease, pregnancy or lactation. Germline V gene data show CDR1 as SGDLS and CDR2 as YYNGEE. This CDR3 is built from 16 residues. Unmatched junction bases numbered 10, after V lost 2 bases and J lost 5 bases. With respect to this clonotype: The target antigen is unknown.

Whole-study results and caveats: Peripheral blood also featured most of the thyroid clonotypes expanded above 0.001. A model of 13 V-J pairs discriminated ophthalmopathy from stable hyperthyroidism. Model-based prediction identified ophthalmopathy a median about 6 months prior to its onset.

Amplification yielded TCR beta CDR3 regions, with RNA transcripts as the source. The TCR CDR3 first-round RT-PCR relied on the HTBI primer set. One entry per CDR3 protein results from TCRdb running MiXCR on the multiplex PCR reads. The sample shows around 660,000 distinct CDR3 sequences, nearly 45% of them seen only once. This TCR was sampled from an adult man with Graves' disease, either hyperthyroidism or ophthalmopathy (not recorded which). This chain connects TRBV9 to TRBJ1-2; the match to TRBD1 covers 9 bases. Material for sequencing was peripheral blood or thyroid tissue (not recorded which). CDR3 sequence: CASSVERPGTGYGYTF. The CDR3 nucleotides are TGTGCCAGCAGCGTTGAACGTCCCGGGACAGGGTATGGCTACACCTTC.